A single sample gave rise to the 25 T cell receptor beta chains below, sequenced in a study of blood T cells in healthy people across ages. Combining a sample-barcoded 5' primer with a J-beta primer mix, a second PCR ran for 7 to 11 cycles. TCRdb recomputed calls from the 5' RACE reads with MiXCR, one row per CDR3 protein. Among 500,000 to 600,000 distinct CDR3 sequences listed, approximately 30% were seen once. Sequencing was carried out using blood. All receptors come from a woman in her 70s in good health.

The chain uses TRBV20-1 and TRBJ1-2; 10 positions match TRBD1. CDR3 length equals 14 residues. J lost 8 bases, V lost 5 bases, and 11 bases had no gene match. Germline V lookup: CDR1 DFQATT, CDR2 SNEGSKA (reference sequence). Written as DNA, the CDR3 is TGCAGTGCTTATCTAACCGGGACAGGGGTAGGCTACACCTTC. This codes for CSAYLTGTGVGYTF.

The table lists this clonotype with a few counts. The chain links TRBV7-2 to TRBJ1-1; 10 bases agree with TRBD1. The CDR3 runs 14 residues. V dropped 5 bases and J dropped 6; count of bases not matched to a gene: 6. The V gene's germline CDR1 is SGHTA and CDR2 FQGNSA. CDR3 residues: CASSSGQGVPEAFF. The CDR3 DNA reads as TGTGCCAGCAGCAGTGGACAGGGGGTCCCTGAAGCTTTCTTT.

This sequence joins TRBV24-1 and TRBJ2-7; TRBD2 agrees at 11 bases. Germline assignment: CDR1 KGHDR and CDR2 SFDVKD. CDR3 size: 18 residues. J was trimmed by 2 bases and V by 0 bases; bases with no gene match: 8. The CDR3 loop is CATSDLPGLAVKAYEQYF. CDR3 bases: TGTGCCACCAGTGATTTGCCGGGACTAGCGGTAAAGGCCTACGAGCAGTACTTC.

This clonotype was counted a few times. CDR3 nucleotide sequence: TGCAGTGCTACCGGGGCAGCGGTTGAAAAACTGTTTTTT. It translates to CSATGAAVEKLFF. This rearrangement joins TRBV20-1 to TRBJ1-4; D perhaps matches TRBD1 (5 bases). The CDR3 sequence is 13 residues long. Germline V CDR1 and CDR2: DFQATT, SNEGSKA (reference sequence). The V and J ends lost 4 bases and 7 bases respectively, with 13 bases between them.

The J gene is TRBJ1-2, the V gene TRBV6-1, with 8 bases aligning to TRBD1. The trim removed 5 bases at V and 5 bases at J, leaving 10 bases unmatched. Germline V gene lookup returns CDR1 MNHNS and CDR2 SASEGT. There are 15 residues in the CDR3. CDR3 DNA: TGTGCCAGCAGTCTCGAACAGGGGGGCCTATATGGCTACACCTTC. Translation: CASSLEQGGLYGYTF.

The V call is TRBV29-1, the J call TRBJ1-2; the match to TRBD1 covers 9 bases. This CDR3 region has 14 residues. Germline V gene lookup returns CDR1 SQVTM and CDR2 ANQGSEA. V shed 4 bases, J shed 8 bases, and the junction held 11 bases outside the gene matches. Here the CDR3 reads CSVALTGGASGYTF. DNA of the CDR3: TGCAGCGTTGCACTAACAGGGGGCGCATCAGGCTACACCTTC. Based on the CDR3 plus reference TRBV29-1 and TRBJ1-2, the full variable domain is SAVISQKPSRDICQRGTSLTIQCQVDSQVTMMFWYRQQPGQSLTLIATANQGSEATYESGFVIDKFPISRPNLTFSTLTVSNMSPEDSSIYLCSVALTGGASGYTFGSGTRLTVV.

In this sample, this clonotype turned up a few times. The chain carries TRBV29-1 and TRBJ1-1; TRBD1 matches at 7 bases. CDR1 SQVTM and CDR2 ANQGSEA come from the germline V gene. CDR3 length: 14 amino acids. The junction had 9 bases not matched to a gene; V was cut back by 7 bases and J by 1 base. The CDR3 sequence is CSGEPQGGNTEAFF. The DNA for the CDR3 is TGCAGCGGGGAACCCCAGGGGGGGAACACTGAAGCTTTCTTT.

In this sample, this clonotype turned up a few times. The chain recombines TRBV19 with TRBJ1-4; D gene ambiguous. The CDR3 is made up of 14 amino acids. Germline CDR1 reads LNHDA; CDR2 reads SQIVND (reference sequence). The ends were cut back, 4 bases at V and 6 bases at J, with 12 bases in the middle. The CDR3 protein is CASSTLSGYEKLFF. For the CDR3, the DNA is TGTGCCAGTAGTACCCTGAGCGGGTATGAAAAACTGTTTTTT.

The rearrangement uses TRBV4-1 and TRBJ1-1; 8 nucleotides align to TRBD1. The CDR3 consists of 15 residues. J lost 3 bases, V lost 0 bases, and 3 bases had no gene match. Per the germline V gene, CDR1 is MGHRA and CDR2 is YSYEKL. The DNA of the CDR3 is TGCGCCAGCAGCCAAGAGTGGACAGGGCACACTGAAGCTTTCTTT. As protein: CASSQEWTGHTEAFF.

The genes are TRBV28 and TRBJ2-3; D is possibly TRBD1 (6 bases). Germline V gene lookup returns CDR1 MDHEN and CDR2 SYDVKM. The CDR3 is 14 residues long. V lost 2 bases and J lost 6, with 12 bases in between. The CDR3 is CASSLQGWVDTQYF. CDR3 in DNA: TGTGCCAGCAGTTTACAGGGGTGGGTGGATACGCAGTATTTT.

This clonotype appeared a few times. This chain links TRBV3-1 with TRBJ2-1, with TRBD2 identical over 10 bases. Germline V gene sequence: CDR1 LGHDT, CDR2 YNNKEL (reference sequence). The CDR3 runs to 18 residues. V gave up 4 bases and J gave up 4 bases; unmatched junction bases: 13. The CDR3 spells CASSLILGKRGGYNEQFF. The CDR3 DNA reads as TGTGCCAGCAGCCTAATACTAGGCAAGCGGGGGGGATACAATGAGCAGTTCTTC.

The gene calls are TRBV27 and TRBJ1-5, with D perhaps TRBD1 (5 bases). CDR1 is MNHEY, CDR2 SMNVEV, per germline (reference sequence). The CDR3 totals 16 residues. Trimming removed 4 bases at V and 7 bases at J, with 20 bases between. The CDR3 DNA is TGTGCCAGCAGTTCCACCCACGGGGGAATAAGACAGCCCCAGCATTTT. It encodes CASSSTHGGIRQPQHF.

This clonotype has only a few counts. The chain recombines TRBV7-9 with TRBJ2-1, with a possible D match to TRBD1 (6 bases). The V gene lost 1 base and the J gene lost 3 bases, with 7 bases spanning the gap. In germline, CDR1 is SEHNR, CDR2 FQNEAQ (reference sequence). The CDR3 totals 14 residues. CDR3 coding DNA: TGTGCCAGCAGCTTAGGACAGGACTACAATGAGCAGTTCTTC. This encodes CASSLGQDYNEQFF.

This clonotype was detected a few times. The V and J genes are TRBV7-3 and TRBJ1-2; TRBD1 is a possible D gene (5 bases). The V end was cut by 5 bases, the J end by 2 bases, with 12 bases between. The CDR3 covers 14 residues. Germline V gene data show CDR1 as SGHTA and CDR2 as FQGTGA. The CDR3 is CASSPGRDNYGYTF. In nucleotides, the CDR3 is TGTGCCAGCAGCCCGGGCAGGGACAACTATGGCTACACCTTC.

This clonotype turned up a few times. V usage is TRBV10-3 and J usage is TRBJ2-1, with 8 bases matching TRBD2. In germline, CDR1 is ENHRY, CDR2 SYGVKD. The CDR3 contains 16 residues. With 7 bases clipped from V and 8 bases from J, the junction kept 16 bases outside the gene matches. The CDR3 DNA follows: TGTGCCATCACCTCCGGGACTAGTTTTAGGGTCGATGAGCAGTTCTTC. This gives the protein CAITSGTSFRVDEQFF.

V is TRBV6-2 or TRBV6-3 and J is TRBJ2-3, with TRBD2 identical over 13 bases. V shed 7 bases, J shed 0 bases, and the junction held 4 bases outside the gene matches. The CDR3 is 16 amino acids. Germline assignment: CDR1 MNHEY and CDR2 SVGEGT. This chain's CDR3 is CASTTSGRTSTDTQYF. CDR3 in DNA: TGTGCCAGCACGACTAGCGGGAGGACTAGCACAGATACGCAGTATTTT.

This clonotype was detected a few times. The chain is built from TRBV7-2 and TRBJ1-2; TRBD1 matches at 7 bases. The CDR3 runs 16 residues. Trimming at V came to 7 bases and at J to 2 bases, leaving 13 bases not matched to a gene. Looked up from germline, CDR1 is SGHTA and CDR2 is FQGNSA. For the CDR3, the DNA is TGTGCCAGCATCCCGCGGATGGTAGGGGGCAACTATGGCTACACCTTC. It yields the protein CASIPRMVGGNYGYTF.

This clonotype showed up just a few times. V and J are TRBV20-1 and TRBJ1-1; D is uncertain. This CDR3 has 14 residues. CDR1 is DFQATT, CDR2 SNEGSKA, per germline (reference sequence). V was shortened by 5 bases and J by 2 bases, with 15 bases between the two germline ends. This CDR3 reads CSALRQNSNTEAFF. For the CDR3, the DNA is TGCAGTGCTTTACGACAAAACAGTAACACTGAAGCTTTCTTT.

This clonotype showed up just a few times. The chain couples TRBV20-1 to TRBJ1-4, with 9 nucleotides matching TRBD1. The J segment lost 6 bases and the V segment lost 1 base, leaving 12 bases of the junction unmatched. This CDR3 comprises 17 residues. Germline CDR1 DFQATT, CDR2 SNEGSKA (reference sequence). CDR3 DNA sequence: TGCAGTGCTAGAGGCCGGGACAGGGCGCTGGAGTATGAAAAACTGTTTTTT. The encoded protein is CSARGRDRALEYEKLFF.

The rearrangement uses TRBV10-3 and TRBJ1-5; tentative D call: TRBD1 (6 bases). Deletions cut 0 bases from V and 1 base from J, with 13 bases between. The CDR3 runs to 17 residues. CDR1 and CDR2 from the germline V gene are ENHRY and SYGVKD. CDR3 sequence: CAISESAQGRSNQPQHF. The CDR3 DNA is TGTGCCATCAGTGAGTCGGCACAGGGTCGAAGCAATCAGCCCCAGCATTTT.

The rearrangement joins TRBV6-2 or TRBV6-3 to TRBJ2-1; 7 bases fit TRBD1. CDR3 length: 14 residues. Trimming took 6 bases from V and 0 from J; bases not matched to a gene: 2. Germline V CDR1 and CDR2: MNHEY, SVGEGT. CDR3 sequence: CASRRDSSYNEQFF. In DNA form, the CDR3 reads TGTGCCAGCAGACGGGACAGCTCCTACAATGAGCAGTTCTTC.

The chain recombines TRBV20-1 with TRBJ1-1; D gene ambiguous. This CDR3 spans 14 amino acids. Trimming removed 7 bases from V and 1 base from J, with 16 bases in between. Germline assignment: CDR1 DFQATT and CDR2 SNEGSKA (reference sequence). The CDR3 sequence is CSVNAGIANTEAFF. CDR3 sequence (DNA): TGCAGTGTTAATGCGGGTATTGCGAACACTGAAGCTTTCTTT.

The CDR3 loop reads CASSPQGEGEQYF. In nucleotides, the CDR3 is TGTGCCAGCAGTCCTCAGGGGGAAGGCGAGCAGTACTTC. The chain recombines TRBV12-3 or TRBV12-4 with TRBJ2-7; the match to TRBD1 covers 7 bases. The J segment lost 6 bases and the V segment lost 5 bases, leaving 7 bases of the junction unmatched. The CDR3 spans 13 residues.

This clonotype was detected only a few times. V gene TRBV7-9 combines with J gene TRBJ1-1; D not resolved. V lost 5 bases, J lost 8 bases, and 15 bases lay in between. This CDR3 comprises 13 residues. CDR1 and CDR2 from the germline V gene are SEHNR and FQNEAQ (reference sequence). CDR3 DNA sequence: TGTGCCAGCAGCACCTCTGTTCGGCAGGAAGCTTTCTTT. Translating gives CASSTSVRQEAFF.

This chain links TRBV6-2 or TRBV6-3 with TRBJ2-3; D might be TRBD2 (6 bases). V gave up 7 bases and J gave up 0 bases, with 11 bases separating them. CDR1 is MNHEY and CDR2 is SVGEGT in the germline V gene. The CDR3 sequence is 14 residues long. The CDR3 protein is CASKPGLSTDTQYF. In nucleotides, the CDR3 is TGTGCCAGCAAACCGGGACTCAGCACAGATACGCAGTATTTT.